These T cell receptor beta chains were read from a single sample in a study of T-cell reconstitution after alpha-beta-depleted transplantation in children. Via MiXCR, TCRdb re-called the PCR reads, giving one row per CDR3 protein. The sample holds 750,000 to 950,000 distinct CDR3 sequences, less than 20% seen once. Here the sequenced sample was PBMCs, mostly from graft donor cells, taken 360 days after TCRalphabeta/CD19-depleted stem cell transplant. Receptors originate from a male patient under 18 who had a stem cell transplant for acute lymphoblastic leukemia, so the T cells may come from the graft donor. CDR3s include the opening cysteine and the closing phenylalanine or tryptophan. D genes are given only for firm matches. The size entry is marked missing in some rows and otherwise reads once, few, many or a size class.

clone_size	j_call	v_call	d_call	cdr3_nt	cdr3_aa
NA	TRBJ2-2	TRBV2	NA	TGTGCCAGCAGTGAAGCCTTTAAGACCGGGGAGCTGTTTTTT	CASSEAFKTGELFF
NA	TRBJ2-5	TRBV3-1	TRBD1	TGTGCCTGCAGCCAAGTACCACGGGACAGGGGGCAGGAGACCCAGTACTTC	CACSQVPRDRGQETQYF
few	TRBJ2-4	TRBV5-1	TRBD1	TGCGCCAGCAGCTTAGGGGGCGGAGCAGCCAAAAACATTCAGTACTTC	CASSLGGGAAKNIQYF
NA	TRBJ2-7	TRBV21-1	NA	TGTGCCAGCAGCAAAGCGAAGGACTCCACCGCCCCTTCCTACGAGCAGTACTTC	CASSKAKDSTAPSYEQYF
NA	TRBJ1-5	TRBV6-1	NA	TGTGCCAGCAGTGAAACAGGGTTGTGGGAGCCCCAGCATTTT	CASSETGLWEPQHF
NA	TRBJ2-7	TRBV25-1	NA	TGTGCCTCAAGCGCAGGGGCCTACGAGCAGTACTTC	CASSAGAYEQYF
NA	TRBJ2-3	TRBV7-6	NA	TGTGCCAGCAGCTTAGAAGTGGCTCGGACACTGAGCACAGATACGCAGTATTTT	CASSLEVARTLSTDTQYF
few	TRBJ1-1	TRBV7-6	NA	TGTGCCAGCAGCTTAGCCACCCTGTATTTCACTGAAGCTTTCTTT	CASSLATLYFTEAFF
NA	TRBJ1-2	TRBV12-3/TRBV12-4	NA	TGTGCCAGCGCGAGGTTTTTGGGGGATGGCTACACCTTC	CASARFLGDGYTF
NA	TRBJ2-3	TRBV12-3/TRBV12-4	TRBD2	TGTGCCAGCAGGGGTACTAGCGGGAGACCAGATACGCAGTATTTT	CASRGTSGRPDTQYF
few	TRBJ2-7	TRBV7-9	TRBD1	TGTGCCAGCAGCTTTCTCACGGACAGGGGGCTCTACGAGCAGTACTTC	CASSFLTDRGLYEQYF
NA	TRBJ2-5	TRBV7-9	NA	TGTGCCAGCAGCAAGCGAAGTGTAGAGACCCAGTACTTC	CASSKRSVETQYF
few	TRBJ2-2	TRBV5-1	NA	TGCGCCAGCAGCTTCATGATGACCGGGGAGCTGTTTTTT	CASSFMMTGELFF
NA	TRBJ2-7	TRBV6-6	NA	TGTGCCAGCAGCTCAACATCCCCCGAGCAGTACTTC	CASSSTSPEQYF
NA	TRBJ2-3	TRBV5-1	NA	TGCGCCAGCAGCTCCGAACCGGGACTCAGCACAGATACGCAGTATTTT	CASSSEPGLSTDTQYF
many	TRBJ2-3	TRBV10-3	NA	TGTGCCATCAGAGCCTGGGAGAGCACAGATACGCAGTATTTT	CAIRAWESTDTQYF
NA	TRBJ1-2	TRBV28	TRBD1	TGTGCCAGCAGTTTTCCCCAGGGGGCGAGAATATATGGCTACACCTTC	CASSFPQGARIYGYTF
few	TRBJ2-1	TRBV10-3	NA	TGTGCCATCAGTGAGTCAGTCCGGGTTGAATACAATGAGCAGTTCTTC	CAISESVRVEYNEQFF
NA	TRBJ2-1	TRBV7-8	NA	TGTGCCAGCAGCTTACTGAGGGAGTTTCTGAATGAGCAGTTCTTC	CASSLLREFLNEQFF
few	TRBJ2-7	TRBV11-2	NA	TGTGCCAGCACGGTCGGGTACGAGCAGTACTTC	CASTVGYEQYF
few	TRBJ2-5	TRBV5-1	NA	TGCGCCAGCAGGCAGGACAGCCTTCCATGGGCCCAGTACTTC	CASRQDSLPWAQYF
NA	TRBJ2-7	TRBV29-1	TRBD1	TGCAGCGTTGACTCCGGACAGGGACTCGGATCGTTGTACGAGCAGTACTTC	CSVDSGQGLGSLYEQYF
many	TRBJ2-4	TRBV21-1	NA	TGTGCCAGCAGCAAATCTTCGGGACAGGACAAAAACATTCAGTACTTC	CASSKSSGQDKNIQYF
many	TRBJ1-1	TRBV20-1	NA	TGCAGTGCTAGATTCTTCTGGCGGGTAAACACTGAAGCTTTCTTT	CSARFFWRVNTEAFF
few	TRBJ2-3	TRBV5-5	TRBD2	TGTGCCAGCAGCTCTGGGGACTACCAGGATACGCAGTATTTT	CASSSGDYQDTQYF
few	TRBJ1-1	TRBV7-8	NA	TGTGCCAGCAGCCCTAGGTCTGGGGGCGAAGCTTTCTTT	CASSPRSGGEAFF
NA	TRBJ2-5	TRBV4-1	TRBD1	TGCGCCAGCAGCCCCTTTGGACAGGGAGTAGAGACCCAGTACTTC	CASSPFGQGVETQYF
NA	TRBJ1-5	TRBV20-1	NA	TGCAGTGCCCCCGCCAGGGAGGTAAGCAATCAGCCCCAGCATTTT	CSAPAREVSNQPQHF
few	TRBJ2-1	TRBV12-3/TRBV12-4	NA	TGTGCCAGCAGTTTGCTCAGGGGACTCTACAATGAGCAGTTCTTC	CASSLLRGLYNEQFF
many	TRBJ2-5	TRBV5-1	NA	TGCGCCAGCAGCCGGGGGTTAGCGTTGCAAGAGACCCAGTACTTC	CASSRGLALQETQYF
many	TRBJ2-1	TRBV7-2	NA	TGTGCCAGCAGCTCATTGAGGGGGCGGTGGGACTCCTCTTTGCCCTACAATGAGCAGTTCTTC	CASSSLRGRWDSSLPYNEQFF
NA	TRBJ2-5	TRBV11-3	TRBD1	TGTGCCAGCAGCGACTCCGGGACAGACGAGACCCAGTACTTC	CASSDSGTDETQYF
NA	TRBJ2-7	TRBV29-1	TRBD2	TGCAGCGTTGATAGTGCGGGGGAGGGCTACGAGCAGTACTTC	CSVDSAGEGYEQYF
many	TRBJ2-3	TRBV20-1	TRBD2	TGCAGTGCTAGGGATAGCGGGATTGGCACAGATACGCAGTATTTT	CSARDSGIGTDTQYF
few	TRBJ2-1	TRBV14	TRBD1	TGTGCCAGCAGATCACCGGGACAGGGGAATGAGCAGTTCTTC	CASRSPGQGNEQFF
NA	TRBJ1-1	TRBV6-1	NA	TGTGCCAGCAGCCGAGGGACGGATCACACTGAAGCTTTCTTT	CASSRGTDHTEAFF
few	TRBJ2-5	TRBV18	NA	TGTGCCAGCTCACCCTCACTGCGGGAATCGTTGGAGACCAAGTACTTC	CASSPSLRESLETKYF